This is a list of T cell receptor beta chains from one sample in a study of blood T cell repertoires in COVID-19. The table came from immunoSEQ multiplex PCR; TCRdb's copy has only in-frame clones and leaves some out. In the table there are approximately 210,000 clones, 75% to 90% of which are singletons. Sequencing was done on a sample of peripheral blood. The receptor set was obtained from a man between 25 and 39 years old who had recovered from COVID-19. Each CDR3 is given with its conserved first and last residue. Each record gives: CDR3 length, D gene, clone size, J gene, V gene, CDR3 DNA, CDR3 protein. A D gene is named only where the DNA matches it firmly. Clone size appears in some rows only: once, few, many, or a class for an expanded clone.

CDR3 length: 12; D gene: TRBD1; clone size: .; J gene: TRBJ1-1; V gene: TRBV5-6; CDR3 DNA: TGTGCCAGCAGCTTTGTGTCGGGACAGCCGATCTTT; CDR3 protein: CASSFVSGQPIF
CDR3 length: 19; D gene: TRBD2; clone size: .; J gene: TRBJ2-1; V gene: TRBV7-2; CDR3 DNA: TGTGCCAGCAGCTTAGTCACCCTTAGCGGGGGGAGGTCCTACAATGAGCAGTTCTTC; CDR3 protein: CASSLVTLSGGRSYNEQFF
CDR3 length: 14; D gene: .; clone size: .; J gene: TRBJ1-4; V gene: TRBV6-5; CDR3 DNA: TGTGCCAGCCATCAGAGGGTTGTGGATGAAAAACTGTTTTTT; CDR3 protein: CASHQRVVDEKLFF
CDR3 length: 13; D gene: TRBD1; clone size: .; J gene: TRBJ1-1; V gene: TRBV5-6; CDR3 DNA: TGTGCCAGCACCCAAAACTCAGGGGGATTAGCTTTCTTT; CDR3 protein: CASTQNSGGLAFF
CDR3 length: 16; D gene: TRBD2; clone size: .; J gene: TRBJ2-5; V gene: TRBV11-1; CDR3 DNA: TGTGCCAGCAGCTTAATAGGAGCTAGCGGGGAAGAGACCCAGTACTTC; CDR3 protein: CASSLIGASGEETQYF
CDR3 length: 14; D gene: TRBD1; clone size: .; J gene: TRBJ1-1; V gene: TRBV27; CDR3 DNA: TGTGCCAGCAGTCCACGGACAGGGGGCACTGAAGCTTTCTTT; CDR3 protein: CASSPRTGGTEAFF
CDR3 length: 16; D gene: TRBD2; clone size: once; J gene: TRBJ2-5; V gene: TRBV10-3; CDR3 DNA: TGTGCCATCAGTGTGAGCCCAGCGGGGGCTCGGGAGACCCAGTACTTC; CDR3 protein: CAISVSPAGARETQYF
CDR3 length: 13; D gene: .; clone size: .; J gene: TRBJ1-5; V gene: TRBV24-1; CDR3 DNA: TGTGCCACCAGTGGGGGCCTCGATCAGCCCCAGCATTTT; CDR3 protein: CATSGGLDQPQHF
CDR3 length: 12; D gene: .; clone size: .; J gene: TRBJ1-1; V gene: TRBV12-3/TRBV12-4; CDR3 DNA: TGTGCCAGCAGTTTTACAAGCGTTGAAGCTTTCTTT; CDR3 protein: CASSFTSVEAFF
CDR3 length: 14; D gene: TRBD1; clone size: .; J gene: TRBJ2-7; V gene: TRBV28; CDR3 DNA: TGTGCCAGCAGTTTCGGAGACAGGGACTACGAGCAGTACTTC; CDR3 protein: CASSFGDRDYEQYF
CDR3 length: 15; D gene: .; clone size: .; J gene: TRBJ1-6; V gene: TRBV30; CDR3 DNA: TGTGCCTGGAGTGCCCCCCGGGTTTATAATTCACCCCTCCACTTT; CDR3 protein: CAWSAPRVYNSPLHF
CDR3 length: 14; D gene: .; clone size: .; J gene: TRBJ2-1; V gene: TRBV29-1; CDR3 DNA: TGCAGCGTTGAATCAGGGTACTCCTACAATGAGCAGTTCTTC; CDR3 protein: CSVESGYSYNEQFF
CDR3 length: 15; D gene: .; clone size: .; J gene: TRBJ1-2; V gene: TRBV6-5; CDR3 DNA: TGTGCCAGCAGGGAGGACAGCCTCGGTGTGCGTGGCTACACCTTC; CDR3 protein: CASREDSLGVRGYTF
CDR3 length: 15; D gene: .; clone size: .; J gene: TRBJ1-2; V gene: TRBV6-5; CDR3 DNA: TGTGCCAGCAGTTATTCGTCAGGGAGGGACTATGGCTACACCTTC; CDR3 protein: CASSYSSGRDYGYTF